What follows is one TCR beta chain and its context. No antigen is known for it. Base-call qualities are not available, and no considerably larger clone is one nucleotide away. Whole blood was collected in K2EDTA tubes by collaborating institutions according to the institutions' own protocols. Collaborator samples were shipped for TCRbeta analysis as frozen whole blood, isolated PBMCs, or DNA extracted from either sample type. This sample stems from a study of blood T cell repertoires in COVID-19 (dated by TCRdb to about 2020). About the full investigation: Samples from collaborators originated in the United States, Italy and Spain and spanned both the acute and convalescent phases of COVID-19. The prospective study material was composed of cDNA or gDNA derived from T cells, B-cell-depleted T cells, or PBMCs. Subjects who had been exposed to COVID-19, were actively infected with it, or had recovered from it provided the deeply sampled blood TCRbeta repertoires that made up the dataset. The repertoires were released in a freely available public database meant as a resource for research on the immune response to SARS-CoV-2. The samples were drawn from the first 160 participants of the ongoing ImmuneRACE study and from over 950 subjects provided by 6 global collaborators. The sample metadata nearly always contained a de-identified subject ID, COVID-19 status, age in years and sex. Where HLA class I and class II types were available, the types were taken from metadata supplied by the sample provider, not from assay-based typing. Study-wide findings and limitations: Clinical and demographic metadata were provided uncurated, with the amount varying by source and participant.

The immunoSEQ Assay, a bias-controlled multiplex PCR, was used to amplify TCRbeta CDR3 regions from genomic DNA. The original pipeline was this. Nucleated cell counts per sample were estimated from amplification of reference gene primers within the assay. To quantify the absolute abundance of each unique TCRbeta CDR3 rearrangement, sequence reads were collapsed and filtered. For each sample, productive Simpson clonality was calculated as the square root of Simpson's diversity index over productive rearrangements. The table comes from immuneACCESS by way of TCRdb, which keeps in-frame sequences with V and J called. Part of the clones is missing from these tables; in studies checked, under half for an unresolved V gene and the rest for unknown reasons. D and trimming were read from the DNA, whereas the V and J calls and clone size are those reported in that table. The sample table holds some 100,000 clones, of which approximately 80% were seen once. Roughly an eighth of the sample belongs to the ten largest clones.

CDR1 SNHLY and CDR2 FYNNEI are derived from the germline V gene. Trimming takes 5 bases off V and 3 bases off J; junction bases not matched to a gene: 7. The CDR3 covers 16 residues, taking in both the cysteine and the phenylalanine. Only the CDR3 part of the read is kept: 48 bases, read in frame from the first base. The receptor's source is a human donor in a cohort sampled during active COVID-19. What was sequenced was peripheral blood. This chain joins TRBV2 to TRBJ1-4; a stretch of 9 junction bases matches TRBD1. The CDR3 region: CASSPNRGPANEKLFF. The DNA reads TGTGCCAGCAGTCCCAACAGGGGGCCGGCTAATGAAAAACTGTTTTTT.